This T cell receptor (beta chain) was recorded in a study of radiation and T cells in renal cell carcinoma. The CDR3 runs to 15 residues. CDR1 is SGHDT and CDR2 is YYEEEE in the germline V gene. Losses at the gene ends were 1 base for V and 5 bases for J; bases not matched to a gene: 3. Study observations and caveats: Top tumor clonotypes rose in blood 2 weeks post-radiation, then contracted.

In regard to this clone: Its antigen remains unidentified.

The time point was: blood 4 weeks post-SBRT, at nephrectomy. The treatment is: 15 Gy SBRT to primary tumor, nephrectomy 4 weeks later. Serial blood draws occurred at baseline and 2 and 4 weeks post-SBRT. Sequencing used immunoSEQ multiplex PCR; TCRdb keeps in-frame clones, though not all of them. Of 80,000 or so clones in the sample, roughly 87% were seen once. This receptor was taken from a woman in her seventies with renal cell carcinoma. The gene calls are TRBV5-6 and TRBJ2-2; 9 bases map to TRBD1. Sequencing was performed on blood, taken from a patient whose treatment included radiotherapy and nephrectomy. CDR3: CASSLRDRDTGELFF. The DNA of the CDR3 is TGTGCCAGCAGCTTGCGGGACAGGGATACCGGGGAGCTGTTTTTT.